These 14 T cell receptor beta chains share one sample of origin, sequenced in a study of cytomegalovirus exposure and HLA in healthy donors. Assay used: immunoSEQ multiplex PCR; TCRdb lists only in-frame clones, some missing. This sample yields 100,000 to 150,000 clones, of which roughly 87% are seen a single time; 0.95% to 1.5% belongs to the top ten. What was sequenced was PBMCs. These receptors all stem from a woman between 18 and 29 years old in good health and CMV-seronegative.

The chain joins TRBV6-4 to TRBJ1-3; TRBD1 agrees at 8 bases. Trimming took 4 bases from V and 0 from J; bases not matched to a gene: 8. Germline CDR1 is MRHNA and CDR2 is SNTAGT. The CDR3 has 17 amino acids. CDR3 loop: CASSVFRGPHSGNTIYF. CDR3 nucleotide sequence: TGTGCCAGCAGTGTATTCAGGGGGCCCCACTCTGGAAACACCATATATTTT.

The chain carries TRBV5-4 and TRBJ1-2, with D possibly matching TRBD1 (5 bases). The CDR3 has 14 amino acids. V gave up 5 bases and J gave up 0 bases, with 11 bases separating them. Per the germline V gene, CDR1 is SGHNT and CDR2 is YYREEE (reference sequence). The CDR3: CASSSQGSNYGYTF. DNA of the CDR3: TGTGCCAGCAGTTCCCAGGGATCTAACTATGGCTACACCTTC.

The V gene is TRBV5-4, the J gene TRBJ2-5; a weak D match, TRBD1 (6 bases). This CDR3 region has 15 residues. In germline, CDR1 is SGHNT, CDR2 YYREEE (reference sequence). The V end was cut by 0 bases, the J end by 7 bases, with 16 bases between. CDR3 amino acids: CASSLDGDKVGTQYF. The CDR3 nucleotides read TGTGCCAGCAGCTTGGATGGGGACAAGGTCGGGACCCAGTACTTC.

The chain combines TRBV7-2 with TRBJ1-5, with TRBD1 identical over 7 bases. After removal of 1 base from V and 2 bases from J, the junction contained 5 bases not matched to a gene. Germline CDR1 SGHTA, CDR2 FQGNSA. The CDR3 has 16 amino acids. CDR3 DNA sequence: TGTGCCAGCAGCTTAGTAGGGGGCGCGGGCAATCAGCCCCAGCATTTT. It translates to CASSLVGGAGNQPQHF.

The gene calls are TRBV9 and TRBJ2-5, with TRBD2 matching 14 bases. The CDR3 extends over 17 amino acids. Germline loops: CDR1 SGDLS, CDR2 YYNGEE. With 2 bases clipped from V and 7 bases from J, the junction kept 10 bases outside the gene matches. CDR3 region: CASSVTPGLAGVATQYF. CDR3 coding DNA: TGTGCCAGCAGCGTTACCCCGGGACTAGCGGGGGTGGCGACCCAGTACTTC.

V and J are TRBV5-4 and TRBJ1-1, with D tentatively TRBD1 (5 bases). The V gene's germline CDR1 is SGHNT and CDR2 YYREEE (reference sequence). Trimming took 3 bases from V and 3 from J, leaving 15 bases between them. The CDR3 length is 15 residues. CDR3 region: CASSSRGGGDTEAFF. The CDR3, as DNA: TGTGCCAGCAGCTCCCGGGGGGGTGGGGACACTGAAGCTTTCTTT. The full variable domain, with the rest looked up from reference TRBV5-4 and TRBJ1-1, is ETGVTQSPTHLIKTRGQQVTLRCSSQSGHNTVSWYQQALGQGPQFIFQYYREEENGRGNFPPRFSGLQFPNYSSELNVNALELDDSALYLCASSSRGGGDTEAFFGQGTRLTVV.

The chain has TRBV5-4 and TRBJ2-7; 7 bases map to TRBD2. From germline, CDR1 is SGHNT and CDR2 YYREEE (reference sequence). V was clipped by 0 bases and J by 5 bases; unmatched bases: 2. The CDR3 extends over 13 amino acids. In nucleotides, the CDR3 is TGTGCCAGCAGCTTGGGGGCGGGAGACGAGCAGTACTTC. Protein product: CASSLGAGDEQYF.

The chain recombines TRBV5-1 with TRBJ2-7; 10 positions match TRBD2. V trimming: 4 bases; J trimming: 4 bases; junction bases outside the gene matches: 8. The CDR3 sequence is 15 residues long. Germline V CDR1 and CDR2: SGHRS, YFSETQ. The CDR3 DNA sequence: TGCGCCAGCAGCCCGCCTAGCGGGGGAGATTACGAGCAGTACTTC. Its protein is CASSPPSGGDYEQYF.

In its sample, this clone was seen once. The chain is built from TRBV29-1 and TRBJ1-5; TRBD1 matches 7 bases. V trimming: 4 bases; J trimming: 7 bases; junction bases outside the gene matches: 7. This CDR3 contains 13 residues. Per the germline V gene, CDR1 is SQVTM and CDR2 is ANQGSEA. The CDR3 loop reads CSVGQGVGQPQHF. The CDR3, as DNA: TGCAGCGTTGGACAGGGCGTAGGGCAGCCCCAGCATTTT.

The rearrangement uses TRBV11-2 and TRBJ1-1, with a weak D call TRBD1 (5 bases). V dropped 4 bases and J dropped 8 bases, with 14 bases sitting between them. The germline V gene has CDR1 SGHAT and CDR2 FQNNGV. The CDR3 sequence is 13 residues long. CDR3 coding DNA: TGTGCCAGCAGCTCCCAACCAGGGCTGGAAGCTTTCTTT. Protein product: CASSSQPGLEAFF. The full variable domain, completed using reference TRBV11-2 and TRBJ1-1, is EAGVAQSPRYKIIEKRQSVAFWCNPISGHATLYWYQQILGQGPKLLIQFQNNGVVDDSQLPKDRFSAERLKGVDSTLKIQPAKLEDSAVYLCASSSQPGLEAFFGQGTRLTVV.

V usage is TRBV6-1 and J usage is TRBJ2-2; D perhaps matches TRBD1 (5 bases). CDR1 is MNHNS, CDR2 SASEGT, per germline. This CDR3 has 13 amino acids. Trimming shortened V by 7 bases and J by 5 bases, and 11 bases separated the two germline ends. This CDR3 is CASTQVATGELFF. CDR3 DNA: TGTGCCAGCACACAGGTTGCGACCGGGGAGCTGTTTTTT.

The chain is built from TRBV5-1 and TRBJ2-7; 8 bases line up with TRBD1. The CDR3 has 15 amino acids. From germline, CDR1 is SGHRS and CDR2 YFSETQ. The V and J ends lost 4 bases and 6 bases, in that order; junction bases with no gene match: 12. The CDR3 DNA reads TGCGCCAGCAGCCCTCCCGGACAGGGAGAGAGCGAGCAGTACTTC. It is translated as CASSPPGQGESEQYF.

CDR3 residues: CAISEPASSAYEQYF. The CDR3 nucleotides are TGTGCCATCAGTGAGCCCGCAAGTTCAGCCTACGAGCAGTACTTC. This chain connects TRBV10-3 to TRBJ2-7; D is uncertain. CDR3 size: 15 residues. V lost 2 bases and J 2 bases, leaving 13 bases between the germline ends. Germline assignment: CDR1 ENHRY and CDR2 SYGVKD.

This CDR3 reads CASSEYGGAGTQYF. The CDR3 region has the DNA TGTGCCAGCAGTGAATACGGGGGGGCCGGGACCCAGTACTTC. The chain recombines TRBV2 with TRBJ2-5; 8 bases are a match to TRBD2. This CDR3 is 14 amino acids long. CDR1 and CDR2 (germline): SNHLY, FYNNEI. V dropped 2 bases and J dropped 7; count of bases not matched to a gene: 6.